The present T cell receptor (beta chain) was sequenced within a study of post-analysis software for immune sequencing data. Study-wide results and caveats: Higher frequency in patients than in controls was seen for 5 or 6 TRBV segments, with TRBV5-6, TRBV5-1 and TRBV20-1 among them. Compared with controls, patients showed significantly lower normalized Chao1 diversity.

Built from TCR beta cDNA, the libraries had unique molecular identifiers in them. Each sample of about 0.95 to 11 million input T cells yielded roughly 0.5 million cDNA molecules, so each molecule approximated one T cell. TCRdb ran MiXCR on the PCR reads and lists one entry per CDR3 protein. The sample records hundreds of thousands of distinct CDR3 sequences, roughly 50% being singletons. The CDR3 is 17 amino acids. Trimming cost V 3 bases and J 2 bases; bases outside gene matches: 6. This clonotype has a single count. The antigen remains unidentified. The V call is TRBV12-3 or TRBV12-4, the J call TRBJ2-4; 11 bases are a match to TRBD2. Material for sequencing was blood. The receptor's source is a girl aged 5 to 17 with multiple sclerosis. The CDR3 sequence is CASSFSGGAYPKNIQYF. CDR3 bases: TGTGCCAGCAGTTTTAGCGGGGGGGCCTATCCCAAAAACATTCAGTACTTC.